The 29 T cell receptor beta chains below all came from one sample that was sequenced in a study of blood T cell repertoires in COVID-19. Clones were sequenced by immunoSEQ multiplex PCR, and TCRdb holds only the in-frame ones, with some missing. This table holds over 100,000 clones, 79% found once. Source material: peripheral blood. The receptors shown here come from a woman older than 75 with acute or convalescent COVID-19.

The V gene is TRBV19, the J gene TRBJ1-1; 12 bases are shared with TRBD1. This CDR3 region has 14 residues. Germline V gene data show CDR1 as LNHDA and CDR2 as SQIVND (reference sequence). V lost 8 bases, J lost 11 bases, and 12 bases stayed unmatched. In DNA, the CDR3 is TGTGCCAGTGCTAGGGGACAGGGGGCGAGTGAGGCTTTCTTT. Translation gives CASARGQGASEAFF.

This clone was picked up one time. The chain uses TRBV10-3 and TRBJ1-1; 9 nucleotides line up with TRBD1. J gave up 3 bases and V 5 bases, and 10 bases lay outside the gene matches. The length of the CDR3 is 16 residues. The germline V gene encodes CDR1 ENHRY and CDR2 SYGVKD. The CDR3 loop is CAISLQGARVDTEAFF. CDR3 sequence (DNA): TGTGCCATCAGTTTACAGGGGGCGAGGGTAGACACTGAAGCTTTCTTT.

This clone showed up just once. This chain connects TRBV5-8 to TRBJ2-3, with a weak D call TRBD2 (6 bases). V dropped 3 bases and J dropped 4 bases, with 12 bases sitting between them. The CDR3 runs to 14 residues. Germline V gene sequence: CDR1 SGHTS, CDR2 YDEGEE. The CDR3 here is CASSSPGGADTQYF. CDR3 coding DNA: TGTGCCAGCAGCTCGCCCGGAGGGGCAGATACGCAGTATTTT.

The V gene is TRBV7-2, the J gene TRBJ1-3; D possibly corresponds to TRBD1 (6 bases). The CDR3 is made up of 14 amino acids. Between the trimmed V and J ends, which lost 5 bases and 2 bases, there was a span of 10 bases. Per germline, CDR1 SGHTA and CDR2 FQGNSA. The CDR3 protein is CASSLDSPGNTIYF. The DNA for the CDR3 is TGTGCCAGCAGCCTGGACAGCCCTGGAAACACCATATATTTT.

The CDR3 is CASSSSGLRLFF. CDR3 bases: TGTGCCAGCAGTTCCTCAGGGCTGCGACTGTTTTTT. The V and J genes are TRBV28 and TRBJ1-4, with D tentatively TRBD1 (5 bases). V was shortened by 4 bases and J by 13 bases, with 13 bases between the two germline ends. Germline values: CDR1 MDHEN, CDR2 SYDVKM. CDR3 length: 12 amino acids. The whole variable domain, remainder taken from reference TRBV28 and TRBJ1-4, is DVKVTQSSRYLVKRTGEKVFLECVQDMDHENMFWYRQDPGLGLRLIYFSYDVKMKEKGDIPEGYSVSREKKERFSLILESASTNQTSMYLCASSSSGLRLFFGSGTQLSVL.

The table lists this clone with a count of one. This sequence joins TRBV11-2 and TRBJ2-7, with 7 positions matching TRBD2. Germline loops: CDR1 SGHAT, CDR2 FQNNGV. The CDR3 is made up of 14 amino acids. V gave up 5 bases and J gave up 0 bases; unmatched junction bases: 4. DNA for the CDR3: TGTGCCAGCAGCCAGACTAGCCGCTCCTACGAGCAGTACTTC. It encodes CASSQTSRSYEQYF.

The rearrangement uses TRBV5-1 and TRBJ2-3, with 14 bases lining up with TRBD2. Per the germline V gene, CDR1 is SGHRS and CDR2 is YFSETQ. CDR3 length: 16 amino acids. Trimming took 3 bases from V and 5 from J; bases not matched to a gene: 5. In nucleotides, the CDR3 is TGCGCCAGCAGCTCCGGACTAGCGGGAGGCTTAGATACGCAGTATTTT. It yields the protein CASSSGLAGGLDTQYF.

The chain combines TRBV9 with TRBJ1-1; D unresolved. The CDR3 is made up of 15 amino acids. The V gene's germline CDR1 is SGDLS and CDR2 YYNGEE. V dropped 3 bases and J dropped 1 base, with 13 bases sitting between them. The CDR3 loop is CASSALIRENTEAFF. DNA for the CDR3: TGTGCCAGCAGCGCCCTAATCCGAGAGAACACTGAAGCTTTCTTT.

The CDR3 here is CASRPGLAGYNEQFF. DNA of the CDR3: TGTGCCAGCAGACCGGGACTAGCGGGATACAATGAGCAGTTCTTC. The V and J genes are TRBV28 and TRBJ2-1; 13 nucleotides align to TRBD2. The germline CDR1 and CDR2 sequences are MDHEN and SYDVKM. The CDR3 runs to 15 residues. V gave up 6 bases and J gave up 4 bases; unmatched junction bases: 3.

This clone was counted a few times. The CDR3 spells CSVVVAAGTEAFF. Here the CDR3 DNA reads TGCAGCGTTGTCGTGGCGGCGGGGACTGAAGCTTTCTTT. J is TRBJ1-1 and V is TRBV29-1; no clear D gene. The V gene's germline CDR1 is SQVTM and CDR2 ANQGSEA. V dropped 4 bases and J dropped 5 bases, with 14 bases sitting between them. This CDR3 spans 13 amino acids.

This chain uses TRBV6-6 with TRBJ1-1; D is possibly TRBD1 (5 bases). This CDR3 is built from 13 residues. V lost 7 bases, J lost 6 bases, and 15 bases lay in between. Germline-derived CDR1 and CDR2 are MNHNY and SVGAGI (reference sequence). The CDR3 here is CASIRGGEAEAFF. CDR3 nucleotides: TGTGCCAGCATCCGGGGGGGGGAGGCTGAAGCTTTCTTT.

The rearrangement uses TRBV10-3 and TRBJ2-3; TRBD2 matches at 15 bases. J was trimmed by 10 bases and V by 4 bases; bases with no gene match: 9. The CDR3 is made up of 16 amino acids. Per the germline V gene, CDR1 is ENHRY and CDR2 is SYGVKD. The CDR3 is CAISGAGTSGGRAQYF. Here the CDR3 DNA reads TGTGCCATCAGTGGAGCCGGGACTAGCGGGGGGAGGGCGCAGTATTTT.

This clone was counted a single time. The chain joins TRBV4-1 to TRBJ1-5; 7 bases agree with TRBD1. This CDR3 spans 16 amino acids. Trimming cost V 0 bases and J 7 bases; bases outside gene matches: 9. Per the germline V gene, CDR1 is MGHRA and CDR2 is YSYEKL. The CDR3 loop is CASSQEGTAVGQPQHF. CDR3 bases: TGCGCCAGCAGCCAAGAGGGGACAGCCGTCGGACAGCCCCAGCATTTT.

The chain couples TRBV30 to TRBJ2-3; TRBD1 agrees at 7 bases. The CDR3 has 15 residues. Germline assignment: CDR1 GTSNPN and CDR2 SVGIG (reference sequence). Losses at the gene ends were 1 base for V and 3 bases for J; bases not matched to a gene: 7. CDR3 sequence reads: CAWSAQQGPTDTQYF. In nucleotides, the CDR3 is TGTGCCTGGAGTGCTCAACAGGGGCCGACAGATACGCAGTATTTT.

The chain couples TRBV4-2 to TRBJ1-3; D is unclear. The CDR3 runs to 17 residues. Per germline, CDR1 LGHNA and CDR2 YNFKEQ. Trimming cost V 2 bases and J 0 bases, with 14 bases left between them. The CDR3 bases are TGTGCCAGCAGCCAAAGGGCCCAGAGGGCCTCTGGAAACACCATATATTTT. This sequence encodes CASSQRAQRASGNTIYF.

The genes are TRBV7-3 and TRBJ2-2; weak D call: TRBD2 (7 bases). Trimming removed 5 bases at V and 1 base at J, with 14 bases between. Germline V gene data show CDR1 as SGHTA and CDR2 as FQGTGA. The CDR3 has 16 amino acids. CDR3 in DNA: TGTGCCAGCAGCCCCTTCGGGGGGCTGAACACCGGGGAGCTGTTTTTT. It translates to CASSPFGGLNTGELFF.

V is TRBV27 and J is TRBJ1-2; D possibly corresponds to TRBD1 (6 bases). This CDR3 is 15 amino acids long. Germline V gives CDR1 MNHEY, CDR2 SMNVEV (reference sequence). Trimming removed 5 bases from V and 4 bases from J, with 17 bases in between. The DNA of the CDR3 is TGTGCCAGCAGTATACAGGGACGACGAGGCTATGGCTACACCTTC. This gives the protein CASSIQGRRGYGYTF.

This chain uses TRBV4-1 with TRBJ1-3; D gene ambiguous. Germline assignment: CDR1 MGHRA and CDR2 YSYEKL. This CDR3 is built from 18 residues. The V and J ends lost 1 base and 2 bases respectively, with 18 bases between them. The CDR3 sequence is CASSQGSSPLSAGNTIYF. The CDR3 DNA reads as TGCGCCAGCAGCCAAGGGTCCTCACCGTTGTCGGCTGGAAACACCATATATTTT.

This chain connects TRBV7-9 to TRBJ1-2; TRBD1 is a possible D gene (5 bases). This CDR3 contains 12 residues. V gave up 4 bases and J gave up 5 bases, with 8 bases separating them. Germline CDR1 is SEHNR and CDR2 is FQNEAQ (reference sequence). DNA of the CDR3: TGTGCCAGCAGCTCGTCAGGGTATGGCTACACCTTC. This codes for CASSSSGYGYTF.

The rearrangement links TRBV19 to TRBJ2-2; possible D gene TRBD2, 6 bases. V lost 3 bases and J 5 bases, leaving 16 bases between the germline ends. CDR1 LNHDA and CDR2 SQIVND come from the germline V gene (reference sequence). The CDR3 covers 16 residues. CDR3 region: CASSIQSAGLTGELFF. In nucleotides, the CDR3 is TGTGCCAGTAGTATCCAGAGTGCGGGACTTACCGGGGAGCTGTTTTTT.

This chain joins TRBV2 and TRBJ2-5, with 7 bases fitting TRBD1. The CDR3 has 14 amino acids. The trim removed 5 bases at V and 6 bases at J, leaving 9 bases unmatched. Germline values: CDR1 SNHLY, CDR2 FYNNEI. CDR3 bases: TGTGCCAGCAGTCCCTCGACAGGGACGAAGACCCAGTACTTC. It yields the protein CASSPSTGTKTQYF.

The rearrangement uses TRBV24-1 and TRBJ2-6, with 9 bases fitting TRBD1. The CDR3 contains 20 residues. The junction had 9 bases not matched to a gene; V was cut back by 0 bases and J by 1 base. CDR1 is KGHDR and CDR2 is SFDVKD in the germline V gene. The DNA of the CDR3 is TGTGCCACCAGTGATTTGTGGGCGGGACAGGGAATTTCTGGGGCCAACGTCCTGACTTTC. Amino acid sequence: CATSDLWAGQGISGANVLTF.

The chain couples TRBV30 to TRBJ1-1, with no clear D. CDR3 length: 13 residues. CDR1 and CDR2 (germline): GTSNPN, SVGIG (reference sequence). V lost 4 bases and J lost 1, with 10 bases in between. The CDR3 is CAWKVNTNTEAFF. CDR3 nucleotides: TGTGCCTGGAAAGTCAACACGAACACTGAAGCTTTCTTT.

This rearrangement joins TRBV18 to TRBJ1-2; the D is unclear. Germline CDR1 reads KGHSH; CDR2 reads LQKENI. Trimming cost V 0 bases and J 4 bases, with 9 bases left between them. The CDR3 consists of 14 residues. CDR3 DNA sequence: TGTGCCAGCTCACCACCGGCGGCTCCCTATGGCTACACCTTC. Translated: CASSPPAAPYGYTF.

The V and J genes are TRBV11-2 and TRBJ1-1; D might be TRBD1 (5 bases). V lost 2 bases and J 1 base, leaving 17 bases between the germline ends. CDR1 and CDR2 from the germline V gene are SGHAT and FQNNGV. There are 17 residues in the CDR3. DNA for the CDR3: TGTGCCAGCAGCTTAACACTGCTTTCCGGGGGGAACACTGAAGCTTTCTTT. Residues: CASSLTLLSGGNTEAFF. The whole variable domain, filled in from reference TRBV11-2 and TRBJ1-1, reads EAGVAQSPRYKIIEKRQSVAFWCNPISGHATLYWYQQILGQGPKLLIQFQNNGVVDDSQLPKDRFSAERLKGVDSTLKIQPAKLEDSAVYLCASSLTLLSGGNTEAFFGQGTRLTVV.

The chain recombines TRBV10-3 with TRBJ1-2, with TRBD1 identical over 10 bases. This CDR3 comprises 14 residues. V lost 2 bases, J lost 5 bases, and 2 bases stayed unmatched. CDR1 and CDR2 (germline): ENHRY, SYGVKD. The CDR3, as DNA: TGTGCCATCAGTGAGGACAGGGGGCTGTATGGCTACACCTTC. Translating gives CAISEDRGLYGYTF.

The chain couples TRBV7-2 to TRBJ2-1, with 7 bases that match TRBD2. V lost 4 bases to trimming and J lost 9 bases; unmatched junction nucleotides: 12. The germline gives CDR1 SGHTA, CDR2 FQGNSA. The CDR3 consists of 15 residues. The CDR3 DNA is TGTGCCAGCAGCTCCTTAAGCGGGACTACTGGTGAGCAGTTCTTC. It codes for CASSSLSGTTGEQFF.

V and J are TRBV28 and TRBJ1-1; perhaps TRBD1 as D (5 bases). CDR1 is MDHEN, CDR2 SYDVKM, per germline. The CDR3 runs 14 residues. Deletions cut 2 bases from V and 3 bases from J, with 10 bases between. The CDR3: CASSLLRVDTEAFF. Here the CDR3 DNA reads TGTGCCAGCAGTTTACTCAGGGTGGACACTGAAGCTTTCTTT.

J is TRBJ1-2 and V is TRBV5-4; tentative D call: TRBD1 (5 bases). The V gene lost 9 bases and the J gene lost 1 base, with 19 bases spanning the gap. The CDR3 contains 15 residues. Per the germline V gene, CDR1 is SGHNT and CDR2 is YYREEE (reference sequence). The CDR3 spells CATGDRGILNYGYTF. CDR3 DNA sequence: TGTGCCACGGGAGATCGGGGGATACTTAACTATGGCTACACCTTC.